These T cell receptor beta chains were read from a single sample in a study of blood T cell repertoires in COVID-19. Profiling relied on immunoSEQ multiplex PCR, and the TCRdb table lists in-frame clones only, not all of them. The sample records about 410,000 clones, 89% being singletons. The sample consisted of peripheral blood. These receptors all come from a woman aged 40 to 50 with COVID-19, enrolled during active disease. The CDR3 runs from the conserved cysteine through the conserved F or W. A D gene is named only where the DNA matches it firmly. The size entry is marked missing in some rows and otherwise reads once, few, many or a size class.

CDR3aa: CASSPAGVPSGYGYTF
CDR3nt: TGCGCCAGCAGCCCAGCCGGGGTCCCTTCTGGCTATGGCTACACCTTC
d_gene: -
j_gene: TRBJ1-2
abundance: -
v_gene: TRBV5-1

CDR3aa: CASSATGAGTEAFF
CDR3nt: TGCGCCAGCAGTGCAACAGGGGCCGGGACTGAAGCTTTCTTT
d_gene: TRBD1
j_gene: TRBJ1-1
abundance: -
v_gene: TRBV5-1

CDR3aa: CSASGYYQGNTEAFF
CDR3nt: TGCAGTGCTAGTGGGTACTACCAAGGGAACACTGAAGCTTTCTTT
d_gene: -
j_gene: TRBJ1-1
abundance: -
v_gene: TRBV20-1

CDR3aa: CASSLAGSGIPYEQYF
CDR3nt: TGCGCCAGCAGCTTGGCCGGGAGTGGCATTCCCTACGAGCAGTACTTC
d_gene: -
j_gene: TRBJ2-7
abundance: -
v_gene: TRBV5-1

CDR3aa: CASSPLRVSYNEQFF
CDR3nt: TGTGCCAGCAGTCCGCTGAGGGTGTCCTACAATGAGCAGTTCTTC
d_gene: -
j_gene: TRBJ2-1
abundance: -
v_gene: TRBV27

CDR3aa: CASSLTHRGLDIQYF
CDR3nt: TGTGCCAGCAGCTTAACGCACAGAGGACTGGACATTCAGTACTTC
d_gene: -
j_gene: TRBJ2-4
abundance: -
v_gene: TRBV7-8

CDR3aa: CASSLDRDGYTF
CDR3nt: TGTGCCAGCAGTTTAGACAGGGATGGCTACACCTTC
d_gene: -
j_gene: TRBJ1-2
abundance: few
v_gene: TRBV12-3/TRBV12-4

CDR3aa: CASSRLGSLNTEAFF
CDR3nt: TGTGCCAGCAGCCGCCTGGGCAGTTTGAACACTGAAGCTTTCTTT
d_gene: -
j_gene: TRBJ1-1
abundance: -
v_gene: TRBV28

CDR3aa: CASSPTKLDNEQFF
CDR3nt: TGTGCCAGCTCACCAACCAAGCTCGACAATGAGCAGTTCTTC
d_gene: -
j_gene: TRBJ2-1
abundance: -
v_gene: TRBV18

CDR3aa: CASSPWDRAGDEQFF
CDR3nt: TGTGCCAGCAGCCCCTGGGACAGGGCTGGCGATGAGCAGTTCTTC
d_gene: TRBD1
j_gene: TRBJ2-1
abundance: -
v_gene: TRBV7-9

CDR3aa: CASSVGQGGMNTEAFF
CDR3nt: TGTGCCAGCAGCGTAGGACAGGGCGGGATGAACACTGAAGCTTTCTTT
d_gene: TRBD1
j_gene: TRBJ1-1
abundance: -
v_gene: TRBV9

CDR3aa: CATYPSLSGNTIYF
CDR3nt: TGTGCCACGTACCCCTCACTCTCTGGAAACACCATATATTTT
d_gene: -
j_gene: TRBJ1-3
abundance: -
v_gene: TRBV28

CDR3aa: CASSPRGGPNTEAFF
CDR3nt: TGTGCCAGCTCCCCTCGGGGGGGCCCGAACACTGAAGCTTTCTTT
d_gene: -
j_gene: TRBJ1-1
abundance: -
v_gene: TRBV18

CDR3aa: CASNPNGDTEAFF
CDR3nt: TGTGCCAGCAACCCCAACGGGGACACTGAAGCTTTCTTT
d_gene: -
j_gene: TRBJ1-1
abundance: -
v_gene: TRBV27

CDR3aa: CASSLRGRYEQYF
CDR3nt: TGTGCCAGCAGTTTGAGGGGGCGGTACGAGCAGTACTTC
d_gene: TRBD1
j_gene: TRBJ2-7
abundance: -
v_gene: TRBV12-3/TRBV12-4

CDR3aa: CASTPLGTGTTDTQYF
CDR3nt: TGTGCCAGCACGCCCCTCGGGACAGGGACCACAGATACGCAGTATTTT
d_gene: TRBD1
j_gene: TRBJ2-3
abundance: once
v_gene: TRBV27

CDR3aa: CASSLGGTYGYTF
CDR3nt: TGTGCCAGCAGTTTGGGGGGGACTTATGGCTACACCTTC
d_gene: -
j_gene: TRBJ1-2
abundance: -
v_gene: TRBV28

CDR3aa: CASSMDDRGEETQYF
CDR3nt: TGTGCCAGTAGTATGGATGACAGGGGAGAAGAGACCCAGTACTTC
d_gene: TRBD1
j_gene: TRBJ2-5
abundance: -
v_gene: TRBV19

CDR3aa: CASSVERDKQFF
CDR3nt: TGTGCCAGCAGCGTAGAAAGGGACAAGCAGTTCTTC
d_gene: -
j_gene: TRBJ2-1
abundance: -
v_gene: TRBV9

CDR3aa: CASSPDTLRQPQHF
CDR3nt: TGTGCCAGCTCACCCGACACCCTGAGACAGCCCCAGCATTTT
d_gene: -
j_gene: TRBJ1-5
abundance: -
v_gene: TRBV18

CDR3aa: CSVVGQGNAEAFF
CDR3nt: TGCAGCGTTGTAGGACAGGGGAACGCTGAAGCTTTCTTT
d_gene: TRBD1
j_gene: TRBJ1-1
abundance: -
v_gene: TRBV29-1

CDR3aa: CASSPTGLEYNSPLHF
CDR3nt: TGTGCCAGCAGCCCAACGGGTCTGGAATATAATTCACCCCTCCACTTT
d_gene: -
j_gene: TRBJ1-6
abundance: -
v_gene: TRBV7-3

CDR3aa: CATSDPAGPNYGYTF
CDR3nt: TGTGCCACCAGTGATCCCGCGGGACCTAACTATGGCTACACCTTC
d_gene: -
j_gene: TRBJ1-2
abundance: once
v_gene: TRBV24-1

CDR3aa: CASIGRGPSYEQYF
CDR3nt: TGCGCCAGCATCGGGAGGGGCCCCTCCTACGAGCAGTACTTC
d_gene: TRBD2
j_gene: TRBJ2-7
abundance: -
v_gene: TRBV10-1

CDR3aa: CSVVLVGELFF
CDR3nt: TGCAGCGTTGTTCTTGTCGGGGAGCTGTTTTTT
d_gene: -
j_gene: TRBJ2-2
abundance: -
v_gene: TRBV29-1